The source of this T cell receptor (beta chain) is a study of PD-1 blockade in classical Hodgkin lymphoma. Looking at the study overall: Each patient was given nivolumab 3 mg/kg through a vein every 2 weeks.

General study results and limits: It was among complete responders that baseline diversity resembled that of newly diagnosed patients. Any patient who commenced nivolumab under 1 year after ASCT was excluded.

Germline V CDR1 and CDR2: MNHNS, SASEGT. The length of the CDR3 is 17 residues. V dropped 2 bases and J dropped 0; count of bases not matched to a gene: 6. TCRdb's table, derived via immunoSEQ multiplex PCR, lists solely in-frame clones and lacks some. The data show tens of thousands of clones, around 84% seen once. The time point was: cycle 4 day 1 (C4D1), after five to seven weeks of nivolumab. Brentuximab vedotin exposure varied among the patients, all of whom had relapsed after autologous stem cell transplantation. The study recorded best responses of complete response, partial response or progressive disease. About this clone: What it binds is not known.

The starting material was peripheral blood mononuclear cells (PBMCs), obtained before the fourth cycle of nivolumab. The rearrangement uses TRBV6-1 and TRBJ1-1; 10 positions agree with TRBD1. This clonotype was sampled from a human donor with classical Hodgkin lymphoma. As DNA, the CDR3 is TGTGCCAGCAGTGAATTTAGGGACAGGGGATTGAACACTGAAGCTTTCTTT. Translation gives CASSEFRDRGLNTEAFF.